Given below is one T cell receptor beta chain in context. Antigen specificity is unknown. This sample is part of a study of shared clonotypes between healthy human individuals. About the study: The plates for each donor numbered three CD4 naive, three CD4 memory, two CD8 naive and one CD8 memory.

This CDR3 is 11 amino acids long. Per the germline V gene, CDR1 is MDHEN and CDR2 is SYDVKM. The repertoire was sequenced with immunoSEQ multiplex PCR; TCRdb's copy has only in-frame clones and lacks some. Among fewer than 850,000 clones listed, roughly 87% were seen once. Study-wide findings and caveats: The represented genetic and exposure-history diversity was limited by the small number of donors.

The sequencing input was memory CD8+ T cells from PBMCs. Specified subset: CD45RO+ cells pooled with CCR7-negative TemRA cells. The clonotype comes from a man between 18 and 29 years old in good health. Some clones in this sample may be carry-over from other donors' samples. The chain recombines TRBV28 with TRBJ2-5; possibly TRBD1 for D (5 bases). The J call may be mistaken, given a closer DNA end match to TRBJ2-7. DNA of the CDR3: TGTGCCAGCAGTTGGGGCGTCGAGCAGTACTTC. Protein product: CASSWGVEQYF.